Listed below are T cell receptor beta chains from one sample, sequenced in a study of control samples from healthy donors and cancer patients. Method: immunoSEQ multiplex PCR; TCRdb's copy keeps in-frame clones and lacks some. Of around 110,000 clones in the sample, 85% to 95% are singletons; the top ten hold 2% to 3%. The sample consisted of blood. The receptors were gathered from a man younger than 45 in good health. CDR3s leave out the opening cysteine and the closing phenylalanine or tryptophan.

j_call | v_call | cdr3_aa
TRBJ2-3 | TRBV30 | AWNGDTQY
TRBJ1-4 | TRBV6-5 | ASTVGLKRLF
TRBJ1-3 | TRBV19 | ASSISPTGVRNTIY
TRBJ1-5 | TRBV27 | ASSLGGSNQPQH
TRBJ2-5 | TRBV19 | ASSPIAGGETQY
TRBJ1-3 | TRBV2 | ASSSDRRSGNTIY
TRBJ1-1 | TRBV5-4 | ASSPGGMNTEAF
TRBJ1-1 | TRBV21-1 | ASSKGAGQGPEAF
TRBJ2-3 | TRBV9 | ASSVLSGGLTDTQY
TRBJ1-1 | TRBV5-8 | ASGIGAEAF
TRBJ1-6 | TRBV5-1 | ASSLAGGSSYNSPLH
TRBJ2-3 | TRBV5-6 | ASSFGADTQY
TRBJ1-1 | TRBV27 | ASSLMVDTEAF
TRBJ1-2 | TRBV29-1 | SVEDDSRSNGYT
TRBJ1-5 | TRBV10-1 | ASSESRGQPQH
TRBJ1-1 | TRBV3-1/TRBV3-2 | ASSQDTSGVNTEAF
TRBJ2-7 | TRBV7-2 | ASSLSRVEQY
TRBJ1-3 | TRBV12-3/TRBV12-4 | ASSYNENTIY
TRBJ1-1 | TRBV27 | ASSYSRGTEAF
TRBJ2-3 | TRBV7-9 | ASTIRAGGNTDTQY
TRBJ2-7 | TRBV4-1 | ASSRLRERGEQY
TRBJ1-2 | TRBV7-9 | ASSLGGSRVLSSGYT
TRBJ1-1 | TRBV5-6 | ASSLRAGGARAVAF
TRBJ1-6 | TRBV6-5 | ASRWGVDSPLH
TRBJ1-1 | TRBV5-6 | ASSFRATGRDTEAF
TRBJ2-1 | TRBV7-2 | ASSLDGGSEQF
TRBJ2-2 | TRBV7-6 | ASSSRGGAFSTGELF
TRBJ2-7 | TRBV28 | ASSFAPFGGAAYEQY
TRBJ2-3 | TRBV5-5 | ASSDGTFTDTQY
TRBJ1-5 | TRBV7-2 | ASSEGQGSNQPQH
TRBJ2-3 | TRBV15 | ATSKLTDTQY
TRBJ2-6 | TRBV5-6 | ASSLGSIVASGANVLT
TRBJ2-5 | TRBV2 | ATPMGPGGPSTQY
TRBJ1-2 | TRBV24-1 | ATSDSPGHGYT
TRBJ1-3 | TRBV19 | ASSIRTGAGNTIY
TRBJ1-3 | TRBV3-1/TRBV3-2 | ASSPTRGAGNTIY
TRBJ1-2 | TRBV6-1 | ASSEVGGINYGYT
TRBJ1-6 | TRBV5-6 | ASSHSGGYNSPLH
TRBJ2-5 | TRBV6-5 | ASSDGIQETQY
TRBJ2-3 | TRBV11-2 | ASSPSGFNTDTQY
TRBJ1-2 | TRBV27 | ASGGGYDYGYT
TRBJ2-1 | TRBV7-3 | ASSSTGESYNEQF
TRBJ1-2 | TRBV19 | ASSPTNYGYT
TRBJ1-6 | TRBV9 | ASSARGGFNSPLH
TRBJ1-1 | TRBV14 | ASSQGVRADQSNTEAF
TRBJ1-2 | TRBV7-9 | ASSLENGYGYT
TRBJ2-2 | TRBV18 | ASSPGGQAHTGELF
TRBJ2-3 | TRBV4-1 | ASSYDRGIEDTQY